This T cell receptor beta chain was recovered during a study of PD-1 blockade in classical Hodgkin lymphoma. Findings and caveats of the study: Initiation of nivolumab under 1 year after ASCT led to exclusion of patients.

The CDR3 has 14 residues. Of note for this clone: Its specificity is unknown.

Brentuximab vedotin exposure varied among the patients, all of whom had relapsed after autologous stem cell transplantation. Libraries were prepared by immunoSEQ multiplex PCR; TCRdb keeps only in-frame clonotypes and omits some of them. Here the sample spans about 97,000 clones, approximately 88% being singletons. The chain employs TRBV21-1 and TRBJ2-7; the tabulated D call, TRBD1, remains unverified against the DNA. TRBV21-1 constitutes a pseudogene. Sequencing was performed on peripheral blood mononuclear cells (PBMCs), taken at baseline. This TCR was recovered from a human donor with classical Hodgkin lymphoma. For the CDR3, the DNA is TGTGCCAGCAATGGACAGGGTCCTACCTACGAGCAGTACTTC. This codes for CASNGQGPTYEQYF.